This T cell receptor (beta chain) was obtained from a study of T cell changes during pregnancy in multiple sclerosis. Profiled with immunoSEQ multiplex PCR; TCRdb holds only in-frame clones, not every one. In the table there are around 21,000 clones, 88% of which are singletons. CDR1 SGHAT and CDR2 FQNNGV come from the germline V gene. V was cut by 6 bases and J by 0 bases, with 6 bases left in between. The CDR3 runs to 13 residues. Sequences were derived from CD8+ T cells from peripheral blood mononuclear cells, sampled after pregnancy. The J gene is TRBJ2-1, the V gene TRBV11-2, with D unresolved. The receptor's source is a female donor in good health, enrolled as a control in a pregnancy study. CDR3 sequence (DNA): TGTGCCAGCAGGCCCGGCTCCTACAATGAGCAGTTCTTC. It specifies CASRPGSYNEQFF.